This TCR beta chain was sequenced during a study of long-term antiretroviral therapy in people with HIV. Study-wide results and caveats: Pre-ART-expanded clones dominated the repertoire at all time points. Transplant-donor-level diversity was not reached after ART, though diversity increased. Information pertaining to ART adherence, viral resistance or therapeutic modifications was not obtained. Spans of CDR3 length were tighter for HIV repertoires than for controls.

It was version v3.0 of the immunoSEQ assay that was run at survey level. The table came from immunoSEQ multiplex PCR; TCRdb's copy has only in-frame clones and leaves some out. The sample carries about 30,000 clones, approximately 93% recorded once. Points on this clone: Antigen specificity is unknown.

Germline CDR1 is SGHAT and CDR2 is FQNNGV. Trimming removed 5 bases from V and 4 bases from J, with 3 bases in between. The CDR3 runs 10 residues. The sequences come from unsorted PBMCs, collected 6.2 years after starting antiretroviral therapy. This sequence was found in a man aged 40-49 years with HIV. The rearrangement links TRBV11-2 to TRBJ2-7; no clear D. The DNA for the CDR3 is TGTGCCAGCAGCGTTTACGAGCAGTACTTC. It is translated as CASSVYEQYF.